One and the same sample provided the 2 T cell receptor beta chains below, sequenced in a study of shared clonotypes between healthy human individuals. Sequenced by immunoSEQ multiplex PCR; TCRdb stores in-frame clones only, minus some. The profile covers millions of clones, with 90% to 95% appearing a single time and more than 0.12% taken by the ten largest. The material sequenced was naive CD4+ T cells sorted from blood. As for subset: CD45RA+ positively selected. Source of these receptors: a man aged 18 to 30 in good health.

The chain couples TRBV11-2 to TRBJ1-2; 7 bases are a match to TRBD1. CDR3 length: 14 residues. CDR1 and CDR2 from the germline V gene are SGHAT and FQNNGV. With 6 bases clipped from V and 2 bases from J, the junction kept 6 bases outside the gene matches. CDR3: CASSSGGGNYGYTF. CDR3 sequence (DNA): TGTGCCAGCAGTTCAGGGGGGGGAAACTATGGCTACACCTTC.

The V call is TRBV28, the J call TRBJ1-2; 9 nucleotides match TRBD1. This CDR3 region has 12 residues. J was trimmed by 8 bases and V by 6 bases; bases with no gene match: 4. Germline V gene lookup returns CDR1 MDHEN and CDR2 SYDVKM. CDR3 loop: CASRPQGAGYTF. In nucleotides, the CDR3 is TGTGCCAGCAGGCCACAGGGGGCAGGCTACACCTTC.